Presented here are 7 T cell receptor beta chains from one specimen sequenced in a study of T-cell reconstitution after alpha-beta-depleted transplantation in children. Using unique molecular identifiers, the investigators prepared the TCRbeta library. TCRdb ran MiXCR on the PCR reads and lists one entry per CDR3 protein. The table has hundreds of thousands of distinct CDR3 sequences, roughly 18% seen once; the top ten hold around 44%. The sequencing here drew on PBMCs, mostly from graft donor cells, taken 360 days after TCRalphabeta/CD19-depleted stem cell transplant. These receptors all stem from a male patient aged 2 to 10 who had a stem cell transplant for acute lymphoblastic leukemia, so the T cells may come from the graft donor.

The table lists this clonotype with a few counts. The gene calls are TRBV12-3 or TRBV12-4 and TRBJ1-2; D is unclear. The CDR3 is 15 amino acids. V lost 0 bases and J lost 4, with 12 bases in between. This chain's CDR3 is CASSLAFKAGYGYTF. CDR3 coding DNA: TGTGCCAGCAGTTTAGCTTTCAAGGCAGGCTATGGCTACACCTTC.

This clonotype was seen more than once but under ten times. The gene calls are TRBV12-3 or TRBV12-4 and TRBJ1-5; D is unclear. The CDR3 length is 13 residues. Trimming shortened V by 5 bases and J by 3 bases, and 8 bases separated the two germline ends. The CDR3 DNA reads as TGTGCCAGCAGTCCGCTCGACAATCAGCCCCAGCATTTT. Translating it yields CASSPLDNQPQHF.

This clonotype came up a few times. The rearrangement joins TRBV20-1 to TRBJ1-1, with a possible D match to TRBD1 (5 bases). V was pared by 6 bases and J by 4 bases, with 18 bases between. CDR3 length: 14 amino acids. Germline V gene data show CDR1 as DFQATT and CDR2 as SNEGSKA (reference sequence). CDR3 residues: CSAGRPGGGTEAFF. DNA for the CDR3: TGCAGTGCAGGCCGACCCGGGGGGGGCACTGAAGCTTTCTTT.

The chain combines TRBV2 with TRBJ2-7; TRBD1 agrees at 7 bases. The length of the CDR3 is 12 residues. CDR1 is SNHLY and CDR2 is FYNNEI in the germline V gene. V was clipped by 4 bases and J by 6 bases; unmatched bases: 3. The CDR3 loop is CASSAQGIEQYF. CDR3 nucleotide sequence: TGTGCCAGCAGTGCACAGGGGATCGAGCAGTACTTC.

V usage is TRBV5-5 and J usage is TRBJ2-2; possible D gene TRBD2, 6 bases. The CDR3 is 18 residues long. V gave up 0 bases and J gave up 0 bases, with 15 bases separating them. CDR1 is SGHKS and CDR2 is YYEKEE in the germline V gene (reference sequence). CDR3 in DNA: TGTGCCAGCAGCTTGGCGCGGGGCATACGATCGAACACCGGGGAGCTGTTTTTT. Protein sequence: CASSLARGIRSNTGELFF.

The chain employs TRBV20-1 and TRBJ2-1, with 14 bases identical to TRBD2. Germline V gene data show CDR1 as DFQATT and CDR2 as SNEGSKA (reference sequence). This CDR3 contains 14 residues. Unmatched junction bases numbered 2, after V lost 3 bases and J lost 7 bases. CDR3: CSARGTSGSNEQFF. The CDR3 DNA reads as TGCAGTGCTAGGGGGACTAGCGGGAGTAATGAGCAGTTCTTC.

The genes are TRBV7-8 and TRBJ2-7; weak D call: TRBD2 (6 bases). This CDR3 spans 13 amino acids. Per germline, CDR1 SGHVS and CDR2 FQNEAQ. With 5 bases removed from V and 3 bases from J, the gap between germline ends came to 11 bases. CDR3 bases: TGTGCCAGCAGCCTCGGACTACACTACGAGCAGTACTTC. Its protein is CASSLGLHYEQYF. Together with reference TRBV7-8 and TRBJ2-7, the CDR3 gives the full variable domain: GAGVSQSPRYKVAKRGQDVALRCDPISGHVSLFWYQQALGQGPEFLTYFQNEAQLDKSGLPSDRFFAERPEGSVSTLKIQRTQQEDSAVYLCASSLGLHYEQYFGPGTRLTVT.